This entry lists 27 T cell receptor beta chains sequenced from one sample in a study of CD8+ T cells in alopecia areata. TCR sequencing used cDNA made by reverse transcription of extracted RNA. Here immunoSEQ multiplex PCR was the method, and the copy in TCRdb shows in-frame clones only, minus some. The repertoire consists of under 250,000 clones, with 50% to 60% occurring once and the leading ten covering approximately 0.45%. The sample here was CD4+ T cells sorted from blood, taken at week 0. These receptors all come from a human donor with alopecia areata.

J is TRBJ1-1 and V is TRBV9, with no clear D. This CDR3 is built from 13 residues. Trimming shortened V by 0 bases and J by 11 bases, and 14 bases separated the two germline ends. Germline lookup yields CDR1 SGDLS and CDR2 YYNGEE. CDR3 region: CASSVGGNGEAFF. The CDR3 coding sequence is TGTGCCAGCAGCGTAGGAGGGAACGGGGAGGCTTTCTTT.

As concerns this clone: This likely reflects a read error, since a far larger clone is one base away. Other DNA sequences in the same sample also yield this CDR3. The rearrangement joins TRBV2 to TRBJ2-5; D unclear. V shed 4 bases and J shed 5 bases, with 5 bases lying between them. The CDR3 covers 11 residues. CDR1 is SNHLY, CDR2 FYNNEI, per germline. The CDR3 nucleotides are TGTGCCAGCAGTGTGGAGGAGACCCAGTACTTC. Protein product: CASSVEETQYF.

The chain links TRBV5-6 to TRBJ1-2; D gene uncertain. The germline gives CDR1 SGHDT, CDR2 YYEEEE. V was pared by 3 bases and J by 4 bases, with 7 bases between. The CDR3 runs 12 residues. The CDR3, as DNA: TGTGCCAGCAGCTCCGAGATCTATGGCTACACCTTC. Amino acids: CASSSEIYGYTF.

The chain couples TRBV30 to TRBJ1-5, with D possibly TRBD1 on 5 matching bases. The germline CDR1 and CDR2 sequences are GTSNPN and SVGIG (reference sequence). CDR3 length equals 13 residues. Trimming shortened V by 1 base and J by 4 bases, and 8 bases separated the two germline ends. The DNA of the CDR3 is TGTGCCTGGAGTGGACAGCCAAATCAGCCCCAGCATTTT. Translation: CAWSGQPNQPQHF.

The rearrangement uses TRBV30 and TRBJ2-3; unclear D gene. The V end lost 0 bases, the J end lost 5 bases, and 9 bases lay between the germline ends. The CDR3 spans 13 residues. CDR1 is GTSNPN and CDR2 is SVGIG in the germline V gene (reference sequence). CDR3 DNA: TGTGCCTGGAGTGTTTTTAGTGTAGATACGCAGTATTTT. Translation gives CAWSVFSVDTQYF.

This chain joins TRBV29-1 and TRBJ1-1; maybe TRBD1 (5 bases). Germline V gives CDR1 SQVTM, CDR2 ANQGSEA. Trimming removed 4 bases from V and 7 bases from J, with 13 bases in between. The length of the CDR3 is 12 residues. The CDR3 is CSVVWDGREAFF. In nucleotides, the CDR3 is TGCAGCGTTGTCTGGGACGGTCGTGAAGCTTTCTTT.

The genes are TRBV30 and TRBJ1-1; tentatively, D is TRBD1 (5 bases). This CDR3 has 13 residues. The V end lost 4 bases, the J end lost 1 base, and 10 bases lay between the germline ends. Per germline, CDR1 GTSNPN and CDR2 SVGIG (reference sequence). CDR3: CAWTGTTNTEAFF. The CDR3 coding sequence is TGTGCCTGGACAGGGACTACGAACACTGAAGCTTTCTTT.

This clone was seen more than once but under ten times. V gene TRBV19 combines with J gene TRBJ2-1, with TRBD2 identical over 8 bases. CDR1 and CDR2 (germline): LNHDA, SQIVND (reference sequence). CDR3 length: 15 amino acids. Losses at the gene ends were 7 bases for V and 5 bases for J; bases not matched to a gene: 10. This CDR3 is CASTSLAARNNEQFF. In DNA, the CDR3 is TGTGCCAGTACCTCACTAGCGGCGCGTAACAATGAGCAGTTCTTC.

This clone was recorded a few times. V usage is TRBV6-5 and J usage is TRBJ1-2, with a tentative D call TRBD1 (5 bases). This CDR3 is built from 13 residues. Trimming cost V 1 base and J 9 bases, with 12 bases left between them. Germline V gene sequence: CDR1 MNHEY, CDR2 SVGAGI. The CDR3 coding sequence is TGTGCCAGCAGTTACTTACTCGGGGCAAGCTACACCTTC. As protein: CASSYLLGASYTF.

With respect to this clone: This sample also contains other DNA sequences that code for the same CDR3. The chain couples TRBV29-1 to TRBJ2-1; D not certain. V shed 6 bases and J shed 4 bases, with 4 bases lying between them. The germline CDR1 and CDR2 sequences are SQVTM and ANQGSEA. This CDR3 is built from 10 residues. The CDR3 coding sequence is TGCAGCGTCCATTACAATGAGCAGTTCTTC. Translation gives CSVHYNEQFF.

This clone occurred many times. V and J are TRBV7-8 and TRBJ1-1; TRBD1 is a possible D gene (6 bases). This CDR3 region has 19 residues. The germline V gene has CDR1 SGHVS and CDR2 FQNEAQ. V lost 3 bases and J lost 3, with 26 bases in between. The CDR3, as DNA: TGTGCCAGCAGCTTCCGTTCGGGGGCAGGGAACGGTCCGCACACTGAAGCTTTCTTT. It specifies CASSFRSGAGNGPHTEAFF.

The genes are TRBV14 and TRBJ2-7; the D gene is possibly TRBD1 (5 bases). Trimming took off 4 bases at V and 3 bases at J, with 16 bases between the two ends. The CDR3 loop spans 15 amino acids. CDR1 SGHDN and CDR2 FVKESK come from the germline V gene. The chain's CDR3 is CASSPRRGPHYEQYF. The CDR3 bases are TGTGCCAGCAGCCCAAGAAGGGGCCCCCACTACGAGCAGTACTTC.

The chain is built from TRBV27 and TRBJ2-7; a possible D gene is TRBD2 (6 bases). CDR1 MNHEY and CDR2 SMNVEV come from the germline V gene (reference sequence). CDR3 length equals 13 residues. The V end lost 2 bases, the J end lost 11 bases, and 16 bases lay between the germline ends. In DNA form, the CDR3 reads TGTGCCAGCAGTTTACGGGAGACACCATTGAAGTACTTC. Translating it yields CASSLRETPLKYF.

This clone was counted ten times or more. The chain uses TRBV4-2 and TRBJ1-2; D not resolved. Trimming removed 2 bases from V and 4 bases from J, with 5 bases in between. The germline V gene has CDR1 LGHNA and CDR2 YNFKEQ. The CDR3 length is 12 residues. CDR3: CASSQSAYGYTF. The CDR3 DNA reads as TGTGCCAGCAGCCAATCGGCCTATGGCTACACCTTC.

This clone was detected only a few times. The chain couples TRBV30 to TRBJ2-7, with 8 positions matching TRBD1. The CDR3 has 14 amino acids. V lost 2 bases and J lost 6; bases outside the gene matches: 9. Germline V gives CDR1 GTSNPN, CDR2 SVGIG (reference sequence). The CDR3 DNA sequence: TGTGCCTGGAGTAGGAGACAGGGGTCCCGCGAGCAGTACTTC. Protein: CAWSRRQGSREQYF.

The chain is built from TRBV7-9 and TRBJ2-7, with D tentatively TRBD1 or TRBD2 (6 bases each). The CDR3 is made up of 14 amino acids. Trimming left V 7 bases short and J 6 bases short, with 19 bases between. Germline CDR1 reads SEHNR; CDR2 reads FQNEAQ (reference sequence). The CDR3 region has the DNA TGTGCCAGCACCTGGGAGGTAGGGGGAGGCGAGCAGTACTTC. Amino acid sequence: CASTWEVGGGEQYF. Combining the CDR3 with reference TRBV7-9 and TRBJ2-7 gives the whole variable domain DTGVSQNPRHKITKRGQNVTFRCDPISEHNRLYWYRQTLGQGPEFLTYFQNEAQLEKSRLLSDRFSAERPKGSFSTLEIQRTEQGDSAMYLCASTWEVGGGEQYFGPGTRLTVT.

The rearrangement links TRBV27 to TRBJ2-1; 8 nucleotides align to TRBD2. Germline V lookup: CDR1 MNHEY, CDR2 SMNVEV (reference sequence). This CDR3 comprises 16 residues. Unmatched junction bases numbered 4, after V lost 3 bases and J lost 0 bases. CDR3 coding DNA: TGTGCCAGCAGTTTTAGCGGGGTTCTCTCCTACAATGAGCAGTTCTTC. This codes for CASSFSGVLSYNEQFF.

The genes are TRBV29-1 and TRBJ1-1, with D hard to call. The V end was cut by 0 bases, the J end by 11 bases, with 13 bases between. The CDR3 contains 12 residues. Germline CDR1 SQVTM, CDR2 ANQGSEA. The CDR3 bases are TGCAGCGTTGAAGATCCCGAAAGGAGGGCTTTCTTT. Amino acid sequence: CSVEDPERRAFF.

CDR3 DNA sequence: TGTGCCTGGCGCGGAACCCAGGGATCCCGCTTAGTAGGTGGCTACACCTTC. This sequence encodes CAWRGTQGSRLVGGYTF. This chain uses TRBV30 with TRBJ1-2; maybe TRBD1 (5 bases). Trimming took 5 bases from V and 7 from J, leaving 29 bases between them. The CDR3 runs 17 residues. Germline V CDR1 and CDR2: GTSNPN, SVGIG (reference sequence).

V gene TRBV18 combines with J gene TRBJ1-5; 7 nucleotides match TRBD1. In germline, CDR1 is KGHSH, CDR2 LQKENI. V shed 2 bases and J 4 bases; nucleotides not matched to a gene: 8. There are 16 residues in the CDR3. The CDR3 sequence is CASSPRGTQGNQPQHF. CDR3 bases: TGTGCCAGCTCACCAAGAGGGACACAGGGGAATCAGCCCCAGCATTTT.

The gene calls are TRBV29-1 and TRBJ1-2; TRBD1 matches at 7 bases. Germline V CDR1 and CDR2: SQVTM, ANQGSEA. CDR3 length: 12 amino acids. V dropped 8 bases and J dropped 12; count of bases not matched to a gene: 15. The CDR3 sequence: CSSTRDSTIHTF. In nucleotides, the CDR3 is TGCAGCTCAACCCGGGACAGCACTATACACACCTTC.

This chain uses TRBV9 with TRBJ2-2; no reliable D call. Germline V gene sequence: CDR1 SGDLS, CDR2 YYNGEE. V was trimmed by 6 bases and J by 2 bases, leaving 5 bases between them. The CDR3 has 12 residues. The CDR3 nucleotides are TGTGCCAGCACCCCCAACACCGGGGAGCTGTTTTTT. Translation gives CASTPNTGELFF.

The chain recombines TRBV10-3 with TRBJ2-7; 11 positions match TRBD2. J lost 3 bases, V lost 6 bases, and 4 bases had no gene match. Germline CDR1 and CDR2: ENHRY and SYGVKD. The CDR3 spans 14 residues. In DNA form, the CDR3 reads TGTGCCATCAGCGAGACTAGCGGGAACTACGAGCAGTACTTC. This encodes CAISETSGNYEQYF.

The CDR3 DNA reads TGCGCCAGCAGCCAAGAAGTTAAAGGGGCTGGCGAGCAGTACTTC. It is translated as CASSQEVKGAGEQYF. J is TRBJ2-7 and V is TRBV4-1, with D perhaps TRBD1 (5 bases). The germline gives CDR1 MGHRA, CDR2 YSYEKL. The ends were cut back, 0 bases at V and 6 bases at J, with 15 bases in the middle. CDR3 length equals 15 residues.

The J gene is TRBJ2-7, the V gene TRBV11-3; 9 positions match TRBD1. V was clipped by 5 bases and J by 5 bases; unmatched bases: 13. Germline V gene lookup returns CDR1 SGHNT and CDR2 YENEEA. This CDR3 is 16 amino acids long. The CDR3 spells CASSRRLGTGLHEQYF. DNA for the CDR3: TGTGCCAGCAGCCGTAGGCTAGGGACAGGGCTCCACGAGCAGTACTTC.

CDR3 loop: CASSSLVGVRDGYTF. The CDR3 DNA follows: TGTGCCAGCAGTTCCCTAGTAGGGGTTAGGGATGGCTACACCTTC. The rearrangement links TRBV6-6 to TRBJ1-2; maybe TRBD1 (5 bases). Germline-derived CDR1 and CDR2 are MNHNY and SVGAGI (reference sequence). This CDR3 has 15 amino acids. Trimming stripped 4 bases from V and 6 bases from J, with 18 bases between.

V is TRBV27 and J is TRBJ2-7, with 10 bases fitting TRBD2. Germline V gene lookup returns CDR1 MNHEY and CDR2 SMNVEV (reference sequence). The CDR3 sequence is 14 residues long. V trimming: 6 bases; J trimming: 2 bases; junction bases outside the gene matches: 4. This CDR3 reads CASSRSGGTYEQYF. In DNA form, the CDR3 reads TGTGCCAGCAGCCGTAGCGGGGGGACCTACGAGCAGTACTTC.